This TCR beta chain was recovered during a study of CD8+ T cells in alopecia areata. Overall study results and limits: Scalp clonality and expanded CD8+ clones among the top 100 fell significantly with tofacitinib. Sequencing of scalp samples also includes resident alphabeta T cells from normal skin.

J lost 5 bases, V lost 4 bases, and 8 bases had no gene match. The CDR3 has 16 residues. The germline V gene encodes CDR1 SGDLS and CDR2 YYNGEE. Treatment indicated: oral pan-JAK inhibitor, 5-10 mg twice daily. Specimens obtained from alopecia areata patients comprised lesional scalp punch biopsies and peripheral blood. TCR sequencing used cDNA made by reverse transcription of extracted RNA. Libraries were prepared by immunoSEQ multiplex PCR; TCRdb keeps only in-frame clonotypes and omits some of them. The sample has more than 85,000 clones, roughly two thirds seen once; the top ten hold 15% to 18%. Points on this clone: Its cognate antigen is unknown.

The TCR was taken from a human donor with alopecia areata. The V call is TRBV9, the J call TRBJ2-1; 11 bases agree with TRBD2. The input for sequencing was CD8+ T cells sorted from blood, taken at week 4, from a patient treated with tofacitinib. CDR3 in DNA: TGTGCCAGCAGCCCGGGACTAGCGGAACCTAACAATGAGCAGTTCTTC. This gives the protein CASSPGLAEPNNEQFF. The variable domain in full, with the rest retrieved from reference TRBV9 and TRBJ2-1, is DSGVTQTPKHLITATGQRVTLRCSPRSGDLSVYWYQQSLDQGLQFLIQYYNGEERAKGNILERFSAQQFPDLHSELNLSSLELGDSALYFCASSPGLAEPNNEQFFGPGTRLTVL.